The 5 T cell receptor beta chains below were found in one sample sequenced in a study of CD8 T cells in ankylosing spondylitis. TCRdb itself ran the 5' RACE reads through MiXCR, one entry per CDR3 protein. The table includes under 300,000 distinct CDR3 sequences, roughly 10% detected once. Sequencing input: blood, either unsorted or a sorted T cell fraction (not recorded which). The receptor set was obtained from a male donor with ankylosing spondylitis or in good health (not recorded which).

This clonotype was seen at least ten times. The rearrangement uses TRBV18 and TRBJ2-5; TRBD1 agrees at 7 bases. Germline V gene sequence: CDR1 KGHSH, CDR2 LQKENI. With 2 bases clipped from V and 2 bases from J, the junction kept 14 bases outside the gene matches. There are 18 residues in the CDR3. CDR3 DNA: TGTGCCAGCTCACCATTGATTAAAGGCAGGGGGAAACAAGAGACCCAGTACTTC. Translating gives CASSPLIKGRGKQETQYF.

This clonotype was counted at least ten times. The chain recombines TRBV5-1 with TRBJ2-1; maybe TRBD2 (6 bases). V lost 3 bases, J lost 7 bases, and 11 bases lay in between. Looked up from germline, CDR1 is SGHRS and CDR2 is YFSETQ. CDR3 length equals 13 residues. CDR3 DNA: TGCGCCAGCAGCTCAGAGGCGGGGAATGAGCAGTTCTTC. As protein: CASSSEAGNEQFF.

This clonotype was picked up many times. V and J are TRBV29-1 and TRBJ2-3, with D perhaps matching TRBD1 or TRBD2 (6 bases each). V was shortened by 1 base and J by 6 bases, with 20 bases between the two germline ends. Germline V gene data show CDR1 as SQVTM and CDR2 as ANQGSEA. CDR3 length equals 16 residues. DNA for the CDR3: TGCAGCGTTGAAGCCCGGTTGTGGGGGGCTGACGATACGCAGTATTTT. This sequence encodes CSVEARLWGADDTQYF.

In regard to this clonotype: Possible read error: a much larger clone is one base away. This sequence joins TRBV20-1 and TRBJ2-1; D possibly corresponds to TRBD1 (6 bases). The CDR3 has 14 residues. Germline V gives CDR1 DFQATT, CDR2 SNEGSKA (reference sequence). Trimming left V 0 bases short and J 0 bases short, with 6 bases between. The CDR3 DNA reads as TGCAGTGCTAGAGACAGGGGCTCCTACAATGAGCAGTTCTTC. Its translation: CSARDRGSYNEQFF.

This clonotype was detected ten times or more. The chain uses TRBV20-1 and TRBJ1-4; D ambiguous. This CDR3 is 13 amino acids long. The V gene lost 5 bases and the J gene lost 7 bases, with 14 bases spanning the gap. The germline V gene has CDR1 DFQATT and CDR2 SNEGSKA (reference sequence). The CDR3 DNA reads as TGCAGTGCTTCCAGTCCCGGGAGTGAAAAACTGTTTTTT. Amino acid sequence: CSASSPGSEKLFF.